This is a list of T cell receptor beta chains from one sample in a study of identical twins. One entry per CDR3 protein, called by TCRdb with MiXCR from the 5' RACE reads. Altogether about 530,000 distinct CDR3 sequences are present, approximately 20% being singletons, with the ten largest covering 0.48%. The same data also went into a second study, on yellow fever vaccine responses in identical twins.

The material sequenced was CD4+ T cells sorted from blood. These receptors all come from a woman aged 18-35 years in good health. Both conserved end residues are part of each CDR3. The order of the fields is clone size, V gene, D gene, J gene, CDR3 protein, CDR3 DNA. The D gene is left open where the match is weak. Clone sizes are given selectively: once, few, many, or a class where the clone is expanded.

clone_size: few; v_call: TRBV5-1; d_call: .; j_call: TRBJ1-2; cdr3_aa: CASSLETAAYGYTF; cdr3_nt: TGCGCCAGCAGCTTGGAGACAGCCGCTTATGGCTACACCTTC
clone_size: .; v_call: TRBV2; d_call: .; j_call: TRBJ2-2; cdr3_aa: CASEGPPPDTGELFF; cdr3_nt: TGTGCCAGCGAGGGTCCCCCTCCGGACACCGGGGAGCTGTTTTTT
clone_size: .; v_call: TRBV3-1; d_call: .; j_call: TRBJ2-5; cdr3_aa: CASSQDHGGQRGETQYF; cdr3_nt: TGTGCCAGCAGCCAAGATCACGGCGGCCAAAGGGGAGAGACCCAGTACTTC
clone_size: .; v_call: TRBV29-1; d_call: .; j_call: TRBJ2-2; cdr3_aa: CSVLKRSQNTGELFF; cdr3_nt: TGCAGCGTTCTGAAAAGGTCCCAGAACACCGGGGAGCTGTTTTTT
clone_size: .; v_call: TRBV2; d_call: .; j_call: TRBJ2-3; cdr3_aa: CASSGDFGTDTQYF; cdr3_nt: TGTGCCAGCAGCGGGGACTTCGGCACAGATACGCAGTATTTT
clone_size: few; v_call: TRBV4-1; d_call: TRBD1; j_call: TRBJ1-5; cdr3_aa: CASSQGHGTGAQPQHF; cdr3_nt: TGCGCCAGCAGCCAAGGTCACGGGACAGGGGCTCAGCCCCAGCATTTT
clone_size: few; v_call: TRBV11-3; d_call: .; j_call: TRBJ2-1; cdr3_aa: CASSLARTLYNEQFF; cdr3_nt: TGTGCCAGCAGCTTAGCCCGGACCTTATACAATGAGCAGTTCTTC
clone_size: few; v_call: TRBV15; d_call: .; j_call: TRBJ2-1; cdr3_aa: CATSRDGGANEQFF; cdr3_nt: TGTGCCACCAGCAGAGATGGGGGGGCTAATGAGCAGTTCTTC
clone_size: .; v_call: TRBV28; d_call: .; j_call: TRBJ1-2; cdr3_aa: CASSPGRGRTPYGYTF; cdr3_nt: TGTGCCAGCAGCCCGGGCCGGGGTAGGACTCCCTATGGCTACACCTTC
clone_size: few; v_call: TRBV10-1; d_call: TRBD2; j_call: TRBJ2-1; cdr3_aa: CASSAGLAGVSEQFF; cdr3_nt: TGCGCCAGCAGTGCGGGTCTAGCGGGGGTCTCTGAGCAGTTCTTC
clone_size: .; v_call: TRBV7-9; d_call: .; j_call: TRBJ1-2; cdr3_aa: CASTFWGAASGGYTF; cdr3_nt: TGTGCCAGCACCTTCTGGGGGGCGGCCTCTGGTGGCTACACCTTC
clone_size: .; v_call: TRBV5-1; d_call: .; j_call: TRBJ2-3; cdr3_aa: CASSLWGVSTDTQYF; cdr3_nt: TGCGCCAGCAGCTTGTGGGGGGTGAGCACAGATACGCAGTATTTT
clone_size: .; v_call: TRBV5-1; d_call: TRBD2; j_call: TRBJ2-1; cdr3_aa: CASSLETSGSKNEQFF; cdr3_nt: TGCGCCAGCAGCTTGGAGACTAGCGGGAGTAAGAATGAGCAGTTCTTC
clone_size: once; v_call: TRBV6-2/TRBV6-3; d_call: TRBD2; j_call: TRBJ2-1; cdr3_aa: CASRRTHSGGPYNEQFF; cdr3_nt: TGTGCCAGCAGACGAACCCATAGCGGGGGACCCTACAATGAGCAGTTCTTC
clone_size: few; v_call: TRBV29-1; d_call: .; j_call: TRBJ2-3; cdr3_aa: CSVDKNTDTQYF; cdr3_nt: TGCAGCGTTGACAAGAACACAGATACGCAGTATTTT
clone_size: few; v_call: TRBV6-1; d_call: TRBD1; j_call: TRBJ1-2; cdr3_aa: CASSKYRGEVYGYTF; cdr3_nt: TGTGCCAGCAGTAAATACAGGGGCGAAGTCTATGGCTACACCTTC
clone_size: few; v_call: TRBV24-1; d_call: TRBD2; j_call: TRBJ2-5; cdr3_aa: CATREFERLARTQETQYF; cdr3_nt: TGTGCCACCAGGGAATTTGAAAGACTAGCGCGAACCCAAGAGACCCAGTACTTC
clone_size: .; v_call: TRBV7-7; d_call: .; j_call: TRBJ2-5; cdr3_aa: CASSPSPGEETQYF; cdr3_nt: TGTGCCAGCAGCCCCTCACCGGGGGAGGAGACCCAGTACTTC
clone_size: few; v_call: TRBV5-1; d_call: .; j_call: TRBJ2-1; cdr3_aa: CASSLSRSSSYNEQFF; cdr3_nt: TGCGCCAGCAGCTTGTCTAGGTCTAGCTCCTACAATGAGCAGTTCTTC
clone_size: .; v_call: TRBV5-1; d_call: TRBD1; j_call: TRBJ2-6; cdr3_aa: CASSLPGQDLANVLTF; cdr3_nt: TGCGCCAGCAGCCTACCGGGACAGGATTTGGCCAACGTCCTGACTTTC
clone_size: .; v_call: TRBV9; d_call: .; j_call: TRBJ2-2; cdr3_aa: CASSVDWNTGELFF; cdr3_nt: TGTGCCAGCAGCGTAGATTGGAACACCGGGGAGCTGTTTTTT
clone_size: .; v_call: TRBV5-1; d_call: TRBD2; j_call: TRBJ2-3; cdr3_aa: CASSLELAGVGSDTQYF; cdr3_nt: TGCGCCAGCAGCTTGGAACTAGCGGGAGTCGGGTCAGATACGCAGTATTTT
clone_size: .; v_call: TRBV12-3/TRBV12-4; d_call: TRBD1; j_call: TRBJ1-2; cdr3_aa: CASRRQGGGGYTF; cdr3_nt: TGTGCCAGCAGGCGACAGGGGGGAGGTGGCTACACCTTC
clone_size: .; v_call: TRBV5-1; d_call: .; j_call: TRBJ2-7; cdr3_aa: CASSLRKGQVTSYEQYF; cdr3_nt: TGCGCCAGCAGCTTGAGGAAGGGGCAGGTGACCTCCTACGAGCAGTACTTC
clone_size: .; v_call: TRBV19; d_call: TRBD2; j_call: TRBJ2-5; cdr3_aa: CASSASGAETQYF; cdr3_nt: TGTGCCAGTAGTGCTAGCGGGGCGGAGACCCAGTACTTC
clone_size: .; v_call: TRBV12-3/TRBV12-4; d_call: TRBD2; j_call: TRBJ2-3; cdr3_aa: CASDTGTSGRGGTDTQYF; cdr3_nt: TGTGCCAGCGACACCGGGACTAGCGGGAGAGGCGGCACAGATACGCAGTATTTT
clone_size: few; v_call: TRBV28; d_call: TRBD1; j_call: TRBJ2-3; cdr3_aa: CASTKQQGPREYF; cdr3_nt: TGTGCCAGCACCAAACAACAGGGGCCGCGGGAGTATTTT
clone_size: few; v_call: TRBV12-3/TRBV12-4; d_call: TRBD1; j_call: TRBJ2-1; cdr3_aa: CASSLQGAHNEQFF; cdr3_nt: TGTGCCAGCAGTTTGCAGGGGGCCCACAATGAGCAGTTCTTC
clone_size: many; v_call: TRBV12-3/TRBV12-4; d_call: .; j_call: TRBJ2-2; cdr3_aa: CASSLSGRMNTGELFF; cdr3_nt: TGTGCCAGCAGTTTAAGTGGCAGGATGAACACCGGGGAGCTGTTTTTT
clone_size: .; v_call: TRBV27; d_call: .; j_call: TRBJ2-1; cdr3_aa: CASSLKATGSSYNEQFF; cdr3_nt: TGTGCCAGCAGTTTAAAGGCTACCGGGAGCTCCTACAATGAGCAGTTCTTC
clone_size: few; v_call: TRBV12-3/TRBV12-4; d_call: .; j_call: TRBJ2-7; cdr3_aa: CASSLVGRVREQYF; cdr3_nt: TGTGCCAGCAGTTTAGTTGGCAGGGTGAGAGAGCAGTACTTC
clone_size: .; v_call: TRBV6-5; d_call: .; j_call: TRBJ1-2; cdr3_aa: CASSYSQSFHYGYTF; cdr3_nt: TGTGCCAGCAGTTACAGTCAATCGTTCCACTATGGCTACACCTTC
clone_size: few; v_call: TRBV5-1; d_call: .; j_call: TRBJ2-1; cdr3_aa: CASSVSGGSSYNEQFF; cdr3_nt: TGCGCCAGCAGCGTATCCGGGGGAAGCTCCTACAATGAGCAGTTCTTC
clone_size: .; v_call: TRBV2; d_call: .; j_call: TRBJ2-7; cdr3_aa: CASSEGASHRGYEQYF; cdr3_nt: TGTGCCAGCAGTGAAGGCGCGTCTCACCGTGGGTACGAGCAGTACTTC
clone_size: few; v_call: TRBV7-9; d_call: .; j_call: TRBJ2-2; cdr3_aa: CASRLQGAGELFF; cdr3_nt: TGTGCCAGCAGGTTACAGGGTGCCGGGGAGCTGTTTTTT
clone_size: few; v_call: TRBV12-3/TRBV12-4; d_call: .; j_call: TRBJ2-1; cdr3_aa: CASSPHRRENEQFF; cdr3_nt: TGTGCCAGCAGTCCCCACCGCAGGGAAAATGAGCAGTTCTTC
clone_size: few; v_call: TRBV27; d_call: .; j_call: TRBJ2-7; cdr3_aa: CASSSDHYEQYF; cdr3_nt: TGTGCCAGCAGTTCCGACCATTACGAGCAGTACTTC
clone_size: .; v_call: TRBV6-1; d_call: .; j_call: TRBJ1-3; cdr3_aa: CASRRQSSGNTIYF; cdr3_nt: TGTGCCAGCAGACGACAGAGCTCTGGAAACACCATATATTTT
clone_size: few; v_call: TRBV12-3/TRBV12-4; d_call: .; j_call: TRBJ2-2; cdr3_aa: CASSFRMSNTGELFF; cdr3_nt: TGTGCCAGCAGTTTCCGCATGTCAAACACCGGGGAGCTGTTTTTT
clone_size: .; v_call: TRBV10-3; d_call: TRBD1; j_call: TRBJ2-5; cdr3_aa: CATRGNTGGEETQYF; cdr3_nt: TGTGCCACCCGGGGCAATACAGGGGGCGAAGAGACCCAGTACTTC
clone_size: few; v_call: TRBV10-3; d_call: .; j_call: TRBJ1-1; cdr3_aa: CAATGGNEAFF; cdr3_nt: TGTGCCGCCACCGGAGGGAATGAAGCTTTCTTT
clone_size: few; v_call: TRBV7-2; d_call: .; j_call: TRBJ2-7; cdr3_aa: CASSPRSGAYEQYF; cdr3_nt: TGTGCCAGCAGCCCCCGATCTGGTGCCTACGAGCAGTACTTC
clone_size: .; v_call: TRBV2; d_call: .; j_call: TRBJ1-5; cdr3_aa: CASSETEGKPQHF; cdr3_nt: TGTGCCAGCAGTGAAACCGAGGGGAAGCCCCAGCATTTT
clone_size: .; v_call: TRBV9; d_call: .; j_call: TRBJ2-7; cdr3_aa: CASSVAHNYEQYF; cdr3_nt: TGTGCCAGCAGCGTAGCCCACAACTACGAGCAGTACTTC
clone_size: few; v_call: TRBV27; d_call: TRBD1; j_call: TRBJ2-3; cdr3_aa: CASTRTGEGTDTQYF; cdr3_nt: TGTGCCAGCACTCGGACAGGGGAAGGCACAGATACGCAGTATTTT
clone_size: few; v_call: TRBV4-2; d_call: .; j_call: TRBJ1-1; cdr3_aa: CASSQTFAGSWEPEAFF; cdr3_nt: TGTGCCAGCAGCCAAACATTCGCCGGGTCCTGGGAACCTGAAGCTTTCTTT
clone_size: many; v_call: TRBV12-3/TRBV12-4; d_call: TRBD2; j_call: TRBJ2-3; cdr3_aa: CASSPGLAGGRTDTQYF; cdr3_nt: TGTGCCAGCAGCCCTGGACTAGCGGGAGGGCGCACAGATACGCAGTATTTT
clone_size: .; v_call: TRBV12-3/TRBV12-4; d_call: .; j_call: TRBJ2-7; cdr3_aa: CASSQIPYEQYF; cdr3_nt: TGTGCCAGCAGCCAAATACCCTACGAGCAGTACTTC
clone_size: .; v_call: TRBV21-1; d_call: .; j_call: TRBJ1-5; cdr3_aa: CASSKGGSHQPQHF; cdr3_nt: TGTGCCAGCAGCAAGGGGGGATCTCATCAGCCCCAGCATTTT
clone_size: .; v_call: TRBV20-1; d_call: TRBD2; j_call: TRBJ2-3; cdr3_aa: CSAGAGVGYF; cdr3_nt: TGCAGTGCCGGGGCGGGAGTGGGGTATTTT
clone_size: few; v_call: TRBV5-1; d_call: .; j_call: TRBJ1-6; cdr3_aa: CASSLRSGSSPLHF; cdr3_nt: TGCGCCAGCAGCCTAAGGAGTGGGAGTTCACCCCTCCACTTT
clone_size: few; v_call: TRBV4-2; d_call: TRBD2; j_call: TRBJ2-7; cdr3_aa: CASSQDSGKGTYEQYF; cdr3_nt: TGTGCCAGCAGCCAAGATAGCGGGAAGGGGACCTACGAGCAGTACTTC
clone_size: few; v_call: TRBV24-1; d_call: .; j_call: TRBJ2-2; cdr3_aa: CATSDSTRLEGELFF; cdr3_nt: TGTGCCACCAGTGATTCCACAAGACTAGAAGGGGAGCTGTTTTTT
clone_size: .; v_call: TRBV12-3/TRBV12-4; d_call: .; j_call: TRBJ2-2; cdr3_aa: CASSLAGSVTGELFF; cdr3_nt: TGTGCCAGCAGTTTAGCAGGGTCGGTCACCGGGGAGCTGTTTTTT